This T cell receptor beta chain was sequenced for a study of siplizumab effects on memory and regulatory T cells. Assays examined 80,000 to 100,000 TCR templates per sample. Method: immunoSEQ multiplex PCR; TCRdb's copy keeps in-frame clones and lacks some. The repertoire holds around 100,000 clones, with over 85% as singletons. Germline assignment: CDR1 MNHEY and CDR2 SVGAGI. The CDR3 spans 14 residues. Trimming pared 5 bases from V and 1 base from J, leaving 8 bases between. Concerning this clone: Its cognate antigen is unknown.

Findings and caveats of the study: Both greater diversity than memory cells and a major contribution to the alloresponse seemed to characterize naive T cells. The average Treg-derived proportion among mappable alloreactive CD4+ clones was 65% to 80% with siplizumab versus about 27% in controls.

This rearrangement joins TRBV6-5 to TRBJ2-2; D remains unclear. This sequence was found in a human donor in good health. The specimen sequenced was non-Treg CD4+ T cells sorted from blood. The CDR3: CASSPYRNTGELFF. The CDR3 nucleotides are TGTGCCAGCAGTCCTTACAGGAACACCGGGGAGCTGTTTTTT.